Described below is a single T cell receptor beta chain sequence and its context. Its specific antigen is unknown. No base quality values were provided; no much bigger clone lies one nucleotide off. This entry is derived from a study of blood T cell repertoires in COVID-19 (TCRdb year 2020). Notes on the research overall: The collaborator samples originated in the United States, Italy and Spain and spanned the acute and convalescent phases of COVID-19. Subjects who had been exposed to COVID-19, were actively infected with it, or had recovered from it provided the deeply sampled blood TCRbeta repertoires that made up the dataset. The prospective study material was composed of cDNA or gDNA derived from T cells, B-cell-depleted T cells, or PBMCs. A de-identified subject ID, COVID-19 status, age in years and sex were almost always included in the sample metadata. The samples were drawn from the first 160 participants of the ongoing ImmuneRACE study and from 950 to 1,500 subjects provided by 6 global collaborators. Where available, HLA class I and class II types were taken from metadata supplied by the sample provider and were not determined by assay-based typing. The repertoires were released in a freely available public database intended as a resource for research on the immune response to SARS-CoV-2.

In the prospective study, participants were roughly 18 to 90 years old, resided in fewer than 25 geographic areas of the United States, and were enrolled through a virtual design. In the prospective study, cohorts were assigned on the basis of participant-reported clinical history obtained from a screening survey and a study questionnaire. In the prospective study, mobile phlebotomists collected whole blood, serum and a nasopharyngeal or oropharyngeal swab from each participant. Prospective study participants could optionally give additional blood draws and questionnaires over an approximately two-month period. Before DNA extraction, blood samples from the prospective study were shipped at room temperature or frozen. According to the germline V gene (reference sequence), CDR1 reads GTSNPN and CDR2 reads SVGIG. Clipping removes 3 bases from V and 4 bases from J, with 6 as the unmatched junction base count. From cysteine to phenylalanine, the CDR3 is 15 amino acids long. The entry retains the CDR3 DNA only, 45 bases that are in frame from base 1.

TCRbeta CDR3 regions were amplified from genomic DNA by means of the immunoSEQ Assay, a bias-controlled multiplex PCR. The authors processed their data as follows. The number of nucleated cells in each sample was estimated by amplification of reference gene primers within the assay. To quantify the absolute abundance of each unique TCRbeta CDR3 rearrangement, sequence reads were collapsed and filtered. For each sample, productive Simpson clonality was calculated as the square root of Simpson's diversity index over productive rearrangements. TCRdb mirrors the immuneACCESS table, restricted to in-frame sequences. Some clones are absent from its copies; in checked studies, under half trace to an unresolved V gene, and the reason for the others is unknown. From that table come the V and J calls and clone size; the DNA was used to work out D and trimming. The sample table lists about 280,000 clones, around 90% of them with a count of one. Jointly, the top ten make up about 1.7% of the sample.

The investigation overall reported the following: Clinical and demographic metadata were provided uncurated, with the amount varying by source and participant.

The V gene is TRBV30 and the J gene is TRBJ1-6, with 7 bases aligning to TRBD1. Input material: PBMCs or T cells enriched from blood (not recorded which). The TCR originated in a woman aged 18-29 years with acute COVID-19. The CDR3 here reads CAWRILTGYNSPLHF. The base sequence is TGTGCCTGGAGAATCCTGACAGGGTATAATTCACCCCTCCACTTT.